The rows below give T cell receptor beta chains drawn from one sample of a study of Ad26.COV2.S vaccination and SARS-CoV-2 variants. The method was immunoSEQ multiplex PCR; TCRdb's version includes in-frame clones alone and lacks a portion of them. The sample has roughly 330,000 clones; roughly nine tenths are singletons. Sequences were derived from peripheral blood, sampled in a trial of Ad26.COV2.S vaccine versus placebo. These receptors all stem from a person between 18 and 59 years old who received the Ad26.COV2.S COVID-19 vaccine or a placebo. CDR3s include the opening cysteine and the closing phenylalanine or tryptophan. Fields, in order: V gene, D gene, J gene, CDR3 length, clone size, CDR3 DNA, CDR3 protein. D genes are given only for firm matches. Clone size appears in some rows only: once, few, many, or a class for an expanded clone.

V gene: TRBV7-2
D gene: NA
J gene: TRBJ2-7
CDR3 length: 16
clone size: NA
CDR3 DNA: TGTGCCAGCAGCTTAGCGAGTCAGAAAGTGGGACACGAGCAGTACTTC
CDR3 protein: CASSLASQKVGHEQYF

V gene: TRBV19
D gene: NA
J gene: TRBJ1-1
CDR3 length: 13
clone size: NA
CDR3 DNA: TGTGCCAGTACGGGCAGGGAGAACACTGAAGCTTTCTTT
CDR3 protein: CASTGRENTEAFF

V gene: TRBV3-1/TRBV3-2
D gene: NA
J gene: TRBJ1-5
CDR3 length: 11
clone size: NA
CDR3 DNA: TGTGCCAGAGTAAGGAAACAGCCCCAGCATTTT
CDR3 protein: CARVRKQPQHF

V gene: TRBV27
D gene: TRBD2
J gene: TRBJ2-5
CDR3 length: 16
clone size: NA
CDR3 DNA: TGTGCCAGCAGTTGGTGGACTAGCGGGGGCCAAGAGACCCAGTACTTC
CDR3 protein: CASSWWTSGGQETQYF

V gene: TRBV7-9
D gene: TRBD1
J gene: TRBJ2-7
CDR3 length: 15
clone size: NA
CDR3 DNA: TGTGCCAGCAGCGGGCAACAGGGGATGAGGTACGAGCAGTACTTC
CDR3 protein: CASSGQQGMRYEQYF

V gene: TRBV7-9
D gene: TRBD2
J gene: TRBJ2-1
CDR3 length: 15
clone size: NA
CDR3 DNA: TGTGCCAGCAGTTCTACTAGCGGGAGATCCGATGAGCAGTTCTTC
CDR3 protein: CASSSTSGRSDEQFF

V gene: TRBV4-1
D gene: NA
J gene: TRBJ1-2
CDR3 length: 17
clone size: NA
CDR3 DNA: TGCGCCAGCAGCCAAGCGACCACGTGGGGGGGTCACTATGGCTACACCTTC
CDR3 protein: CASSQATTWGGHYGYTF

V gene: TRBV3-1/TRBV3-2
D gene: NA
J gene: TRBJ1-4
CDR3 length: 13
clone size: NA
CDR3 DNA: TGTGCCAGCAGCCAACAGGGTGGGGAAAAACTGTTTTTT
CDR3 protein: CASSQQGGEKLFF

V gene: TRBV10-3
D gene: TRBD2
J gene: TRBJ2-2
CDR3 length: 17
clone size: NA
CDR3 DNA: TGTGCCATCAGGGGGACTAGCGGGGGCCCAAACACCGGGGAGCTGTTTTTT
CDR3 protein: CAIRGTSGGPNTGELFF

V gene: TRBV6-5
D gene: NA
J gene: TRBJ1-1
CDR3 length: 15
clone size: NA
CDR3 DNA: TGTGCCAGCAGTTACGGTGTTGAGGTAAACACTGAAGCTTTCTTT
CDR3 protein: CASSYGVEVNTEAFF

V gene: TRBV3-1/TRBV3-2
D gene: NA
J gene: TRBJ1-2
CDR3 length: 15
clone size: NA
CDR3 DNA: TGTGCCAGCAGCCAAATTCGTCAGGGTTTCTATGGCTACACCTTC
CDR3 protein: CASSQIRQGFYGYTF

V gene: TRBV4-1
D gene: NA
J gene: TRBJ1-4
CDR3 length: 12
clone size: NA
CDR3 DNA: TGCGCCAGCAGCCGAGGGGGTGAAAAACTGTTTTTT
CDR3 protein: CASSRGGEKLFF

V gene: TRBV4-2
D gene: NA
J gene: TRBJ1-2
CDR3 length: 13
clone size: NA
CDR3 DNA: TGTGCCAGCAGCCAAGAAGGGAACTATGGCTACACCTTC
CDR3 protein: CASSQEGNYGYTF

V gene: TRBV5-1
D gene: TRBD1
J gene: TRBJ1-1
CDR3 length: 16
clone size: NA
CDR3 DNA: TGCGCCAGCGACCGGGACAGGGCCCTTTTGGGCACTGAAGCTTTCTTT
CDR3 protein: CASDRDRALLGTEAFF

V gene: TRBV4-1
D gene: NA
J gene: TRBJ1-5
CDR3 length: 14
clone size: few
CDR3 DNA: TGCGCCAGCAGCCCTAGGGAGGGCAATCAGCCCCAGCATTTT
CDR3 protein: CASSPREGNQPQHF

V gene: TRBV6-6
D gene: TRBD1
J gene: TRBJ1-1
CDR3 length: 14
clone size: NA
CDR3 DNA: TGTGCCAGCAGTCCTTCGACAGGGACAGGGGGGACTTTCTTT
CDR3 protein: CASSPSTGTGGTFF

V gene: TRBV12-3/TRBV12-4
D gene: NA
J gene: TRBJ1-1
CDR3 length: 13
clone size: NA
CDR3 DNA: TGTGCCAGCAGCCAACAACAGTACACTGAAGCTTTCTTT
CDR3 protein: CASSQQQYTEAFF

V gene: TRBV7-8
D gene: NA
J gene: TRBJ2-3
CDR3 length: 17
clone size: NA
CDR3 DNA: TGTGCCAGCAGCTTAATCCAGGGAATGACCCGGGGAGATACGCAGTATTTT
CDR3 protein: CASSLIQGMTRGDTQYF

V gene: TRBV7-9
D gene: TRBD2
J gene: TRBJ2-3
CDR3 length: 16
clone size: NA
CDR3 DNA: TGTGCCAGCAGAGGGACTAGCGGGAGGGCCGGGGATACGCAGTATTTT
CDR3 protein: CASRGTSGRAGDTQYF

V gene: TRBV27
D gene: NA
J gene: TRBJ1-5
CDR3 length: 11
clone size: NA
CDR3 DNA: TGTGCCAGCGGCGGTAGTCAGCCCCAGCATTTT
CDR3 protein: CASGGSQPQHF

V gene: TRBV11-3
D gene: NA
J gene: TRBJ1-1
CDR3 length: 13
clone size: NA
CDR3 DNA: TGTGCCAGCAGCTTCTATGGGAACACTGAAGCTTTCTTT
CDR3 protein: CASSFYGNTEAFF

V gene: TRBV7-2
D gene: NA
J gene: TRBJ1-5
CDR3 length: 14
clone size: NA
CDR3 DNA: TGTGCCAGCAGCTTAGCGGTGGAACATCAGCCCCAGCATTTT
CDR3 protein: CASSLAVEHQPQHF

V gene: TRBV6-2/TRBV6-3
D gene: NA
J gene: TRBJ1-5
CDR3 length: 16
clone size: few
CDR3 DNA: TGTGCCAGCAGCTCAACCCGGACAGCGGGTCGTCAGCCCCAGCATTTT
CDR3 protein: CASSSTRTAGRQPQHF

V gene: TRBV12-3/TRBV12-4
D gene: NA
J gene: TRBJ2-5
CDR3 length: 11
clone size: NA
CDR3 DNA: TGTGCCAGCAGGATAGGGGAGACCCAGTACTTC
CDR3 protein: CASRIGETQYF

V gene: TRBV4-3
D gene: NA
J gene: TRBJ1-1
CDR3 length: 16
clone size: NA
CDR3 DNA: TGCGCCAGCAGCCAAGATGGCTACAGCCCGGTCGCTGAAGCTTTCTTT
CDR3 protein: CASSQDGYSPVAEAFF

V gene: TRBV27
D gene: NA
J gene: TRBJ2-7
CDR3 length: 16
clone size: NA
CDR3 DNA: TGTGCCAGCAAGAGTTTTCTCGGGACGGAGACCTACGAGCAGTACTTC
CDR3 protein: CASKSFLGTETYEQYF

V gene: TRBV4-1
D gene: TRBD2
J gene: TRBJ2-7
CDR3 length: 16
clone size: once
CDR3 DNA: TGCGCCAGCAGCCAATCCCCCGGGACTAGTTCCTACGAGCAGTACTTC
CDR3 protein: CASSQSPGTSSYEQYF

V gene: TRBV6-5
D gene: NA
J gene: TRBJ1-1
CDR3 length: 11
clone size: NA
CDR3 DNA: TGTGCCAGCAGAATGAACACTGAAGCTTTCTTT
CDR3 protein: CASRMNTEAFF

V gene: TRBV6-2/TRBV6-3
D gene: NA
J gene: TRBJ1-2
CDR3 length: 15
clone size: NA
CDR3 DNA: TGTGCCAGCAGTTATGATCCAGCCGGGACCAATGGCTACACCTTC
CDR3 protein: CASSYDPAGTNGYTF

V gene: TRBV6-5
D gene: NA
J gene: TRBJ2-1
CDR3 length: 15
clone size: NA
CDR3 DNA: TGTGCCAGCAGTTCCTGGGGGGCCGACTACAATGAGCAGTTCTTC
CDR3 protein: CASSSWGADYNEQFF

V gene: TRBV7-2
D gene: NA
J gene: TRBJ1-2
CDR3 length: 15
clone size: NA
CDR3 DNA: TGTGCCAGCAGCTTAGGTCTGTCAGCTAACTATGGCTACACCTTC
CDR3 protein: CASSLGLSANYGYTF

V gene: TRBV5-8
D gene: NA
J gene: TRBJ1-1
CDR3 length: 15
clone size: once
CDR3 DNA: TGTGCCAGCAAATTCGGGGCTATACCCGGGACTGAAGCTTTCTTT
CDR3 protein: CASKFGAIPGTEAFF

V gene: TRBV7-9
D gene: TRBD1
J gene: TRBJ1-1
CDR3 length: 12
clone size: NA
CDR3 DNA: TGTGCCAGCAGCTCACAGGGGGCGAACGCTTTCTTT
CDR3 protein: CASSSQGANAFF